The 21 T cell receptor beta chains presented below share a single source sample, sequenced in a study of cytomegalovirus exposure and HLA in healthy donors. PCR used 60 Vbeta primers and 13 Jbeta primers. Generated by immunoSEQ multiplex PCR, the TCRdb table keeps only in-frame clones and is missing some. The data show roughly 97,000 clones, with roughly 10% seen just once and 4.5% to 6.5% held by the top ten. The sequencing sample was made of PBMCs. These receptors all stem from a man in his forties or fifties in good health and CMV-seropositive.

This chain joins TRBV15 and TRBJ2-5; the match to TRBD1 covers 8 bases. V was pared by 3 bases and J by 5 bases, with 8 bases of the junction left unmatched. CDR3 length equals 15 residues. Per germline, CDR1 LNHNV and CDR2 YYDKDF (reference sequence). In nucleotides, the CDR3 is TGTGCCACCAGCAGTAACAGGGGGAACGGGGAGACCCAGTACTTC. It is translated as CATSSNRGNGETQYF.

This clone was observed a few times. V is TRBV18 and J is TRBJ1-5, with TRBD1 as a possible D gene (6 bases). This CDR3 contains 15 residues. V lost 2 bases and J lost 3, with 11 bases in between. Germline V gene sequence: CDR1 KGHSH, CDR2 LQKENI. The CDR3 loop is CASSPKTGFNQPQHF. The CDR3 DNA follows: TGTGCCAGCTCACCAAAGACAGGATTCAATCAGCCCCAGCATTTT.

In its sample, this clone was seen many times. The genes are TRBV7-2 and TRBJ2-1; possible D gene TRBD2, 5 bases. Germline values: CDR1 SGHTA, CDR2 FQGNSA. The V end lost 8 bases, the J end lost 10 bases, and 21 bases lay between the germline ends. The CDR3 sequence is 14 residues long. The CDR3: CASGFGGPLWEQFF. The CDR3 DNA reads as TGTGCCAGCGGATTCGGCGGGCCTCTCTGGGAGCAGTTCTTC.

There are a few counts of this clone. J is TRBJ1-1 and V is TRBV5-4; no clear D. The V and J ends lost 4 bases and 3 bases respectively, with 22 bases between them. The CDR3 totals 17 residues. Germline lookup yields CDR1 SGHNT and CDR2 YYREEE (reference sequence). In DNA form, the CDR3 reads TGTGCCAGCAGCCGAAAAGTGGGAGAAACGGCATACACTGAAGCTTTCTTT. Translation gives CASSRKVGETAYTEAFF.

This clone came up a few times. V usage is TRBV15 and J usage is TRBJ1-6, with D perhaps TRBD1 (5 bases). With 5 bases removed from V and 4 bases from J, the gap between germline ends came to 9 bases. This CDR3 comprises 14 residues. In germline, CDR1 is LNHNV, CDR2 YYDKDF (reference sequence). The CDR3 DNA reads as TGTGCCACCAGCGGAGGGGCATATAATTCACCCCTCCACTTT. This gives the protein CATSGGAYNSPLHF.

CDR3 nucleotides: TGTGCCAGCAGTTACTCGACAAGCGGGAGGGCCTACGAGCAGTACTTC. Residues: CASSYSTSGRAYEQYF. The V call is TRBV6-5, the J call TRBJ2-7; 10 bases line up with TRBD2. CDR1 MNHEY and CDR2 SVGAGI come from the germline V gene. The ends lost 0 bases at V and 2 bases at J; junction bases unmatched: 4. CDR3 length: 16 residues.

This clone has just a few counts. The rearrangement links TRBV6-5 to TRBJ2-7, with TRBD1 as a possible D gene (5 bases). Trimming took off 4 bases at V and 2 bases at J, with 15 bases between the two ends. The CDR3 extends over 15 amino acids. Germline-derived CDR1 and CDR2 are MNHEY and SVGAGI. The CDR3 coding sequence is TGTGCCAGCAGTTCCACAGGTGTAATTACCTACGAGCAGTACTTC. Its translation is CASSSTGVITYEQYF.

This clone was found many times. The V call is TRBV6-1, the J call TRBJ2-1; 14 nucleotides line up with TRBD2. CDR3 length: 14 amino acids. Trimming took 6 bases from V and 7 from J; bases not matched to a gene: 2. Germline V gene data show CDR1 as MNHNS and CDR2 as SASEGT. The CDR3 nucleotides are TGTGCCAGCAGCAGACTAGCGGGGGGGAATGAGCAGTTCTTC. This codes for CASSRLAGGNEQFF.

This clone was recorded a few times. The V and J genes are TRBV9 and TRBJ2-7, with 8 bases aligning to TRBD2. J lost 4 bases, V lost 2 bases, and 5 bases had no gene match. Germline loops: CDR1 SGDLS, CDR2 YYNGEE. CDR3 length equals 14 residues. The CDR3 DNA follows: TGTGCCAGCAGCGTCGGGACTAGTGGGTACGAGCAGTACTTC. Translated, it gives CASSVGTSGYEQYF.

DNA for the CDR3: TGCGCCAGCAGCTTAATGGGACAGGGGCAAAATGAGCAGTTCTTC. It codes for CASSLMGQGQNEQFF. The chain is built from TRBV5-1 and TRBJ2-1; 10 positions match TRBD1. This CDR3 has 15 amino acids. Germline CDR1 SGHRS, CDR2 YFSETQ. The V and J ends lost 2 bases and 7 bases, in that order; junction bases with no gene match: 6. Full variable domain (remainder filled in from reference TRBV5-1 and TRBJ2-1): KAGVTQTPRYLIKTRGQQVTLSCSPISGHRSVSWYQQTPGQGLQFLFEYFSETQRNKGNFPGRFSGRQFSNSRSEMNVSTLELGDSALYLCASSLMGQGQNEQFFGPGTRLTVL.

This clone was detected a few times. The chain has TRBV13 and TRBJ2-1; D unresolved. This CDR3 has 11 amino acids. V lost 1 base and J lost 12, with 7 bases in between. In germline, CDR1 is PRHDT, CDR2 FYEKMQ (reference sequence). CDR3 protein: CASSLVGWQFF. The CDR3 DNA follows: TGTGCCAGCAGCTTAGTCGGGTGGCAGTTCTTC.

This clone was counted ten times or more. The chain carries TRBV30 and TRBJ2-1, with TRBD1 matching 8 bases. Germline V lookup: CDR1 GTSNPN, CDR2 SVGIG (reference sequence). The CDR3 sequence is 14 residues long. Trimming removed 3 bases from V and 7 bases from J; junction bases left unmatched: 8. In DNA, the CDR3 is TGTGCCTGGAGATGGGGCAGGGGGCGTAATGAGCAGTTCTTC. Protein product: CAWRWGRGRNEQFF.

This clone occurred a few times. The gene calls are TRBV27 and TRBJ1-5; TRBD1 matches at 8 bases. The V and J ends lost 6 bases and 5 bases, in that order; junction bases with no gene match: 6. The CDR3 is made up of 14 amino acids. CDR1 is MNHEY and CDR2 is SMNVEV in the germline V gene (reference sequence). CDR3 sequence reads: CASSRDRYYQPQHF. The DNA of the CDR3 is TGTGCCAGCAGCCGGGACAGGTACTATCAGCCCCAGCATTTT.

This clone was seen only a few times. The chain combines TRBV27 with TRBJ1-5; unclear D gene. CDR1 MNHEY and CDR2 SMNVEV come from the germline V gene (reference sequence). Trimming left V 8 bases short and J 6 bases short, with 14 bases between. This CDR3 region has 13 residues. CDR3 residues: CASGLGVRQPQHF. CDR3 DNA: TGTGCCAGCGGACTCGGGGTTCGTCAGCCCCAGCATTTT.

J is TRBJ2-7 and V is TRBV6-1; tentative D call: TRBD2 (6 bases). Trimming left V 6 bases short and J 3 bases short, with 18 bases between. The germline gives CDR1 MNHNS, CDR2 SASEGT. There are 15 residues in the CDR3. The CDR3 spells CASRGRDSYLYEQYF. Written as DNA, the CDR3 is TGTGCCAGCAGAGGGCGGGACTCCTACCTCTACGAGCAGTACTTC.

V is TRBV28 and J is TRBJ1-6; 7 bases agree with TRBD1. The CDR3 loop spans 14 amino acids. The germline gives CDR1 MDHEN, CDR2 SYDVKM. Unmatched junction bases numbered 12, after V lost 9 bases and J lost 10 bases. In DNA, the CDR3 is TGTGCCAGTCGACAGGGCCCGGGTAGCTCACCCCTCCACTTT. Translating it yields CASRQGPGSSPLHF. Together with reference TRBV28 and TRBJ1-6, the CDR3 gives the full variable domain: DVKVTQSSRYLVKRTGEKVFLECVQDMDHENMFWYRQDPGLGLRLIYFSYDVKMKEKGDIPEGYSVSREKKERFSLILESASTNQTSMYLCASRQGPGSSPLHFGNGTRLTVT.

This clone has just a few counts. The chain couples TRBV18 to TRBJ2-3, with TRBD2 matching over 12 bases. J gave up 0 bases and V 4 bases, and 8 bases lay outside the gene matches. The CDR3 runs 18 residues. CDR1 is KGHSH, CDR2 LQKENI, per germline. The CDR3 protein is CASSLTGTSGPSTDTQYF. CDR3 nucleotides: TGTGCCAGCTCACTCACCGGGACTAGCGGGCCTAGCACAGATACGCAGTATTTT.

In this sample, this clone turned up many times. The J gene is TRBJ2-1, the V gene TRBV27, with D possibly TRBD2 on 7 matching bases. There are 15 residues in the CDR3. V was cut by 5 bases and J by 10 bases, with 21 bases left in between. Germline V lookup: CDR1 MNHEY, CDR2 SMNVEV (reference sequence). CDR3: CASSPRAGFQGEQFF. The CDR3 nucleotides read TGTGCCAGCAGTCCCCGAGCGGGGTTCCAGGGGGAGCAGTTCTTC.

Only a few counts were recorded for this clone. The chain employs TRBV5-4 and TRBJ2-1; no clear D gene. The CDR3 totals 15 residues. V shed 1 base and J shed 2 bases, with 10 bases lying between them. Germline loops: CDR1 SGHNT, CDR2 YYREEE (reference sequence). The CDR3, as DNA: TGTGCCAGCAGCTTGTTTGTGTCCGCCTACAATGAGCAGTTCTTC. As protein: CASSLFVSAYNEQFF.

The chain recombines TRBV11-1 with TRBJ2-5, with 9 positions matching TRBD1. J gave up 1 base and V 4 bases, and 7 bases lay outside the gene matches. The CDR3 runs 16 residues. Germline V lookup: CDR1 SGHAT, CDR2 FQDESV (reference sequence). CDR3 DNA: TGTGCCAGCAGCTGGGGACAGGGAAAGAGCCAAGAGACCCAGTACTTC. Translated: CASSWGQGKSQETQYF.

The V call is TRBV28, the J call TRBJ2-3; 11 bases fit TRBD2. From germline, CDR1 is MDHEN and CDR2 SYDVKM. V trimming: 5 bases; J trimming: 6 bases; junction bases outside the gene matches: 7. There are 15 residues in the CDR3. The CDR3 DNA follows: TGTGCCAGCAGTGGGCTAGCGGGAGGACTGGATACGCAGTATTTT. Protein: CASSGLAGGLDTQYF.